This TCR beta chain was profiled in a study of T cells after yellow fever vaccination (dated by TCRdb to between 2019 and 2020). Looking at the study overall: The SMART-Seq v4 Ultra Low Input RNA kit was used to prepare libraries from fractions with low cell numbers. Blood samples were taken at several timepoints before and after primary and secondary immunization, and bulk PBMC replicates and cell subsets were isolated. The cohort comprised two healthy male donors, one aged 18 to 29 and one aged 30 to 40 years. To follow T-cell clones before and after primary and booster YFV17D yellow fever vaccination, bulk TCR alpha and beta repertoires were sequenced over time. The study at large found these results: Because only a couple of donors were included in the study, the extent to which the findings can be generalized is limited. Most clones expanded after primary vaccination (96% of CD4 and 80% to 90% of CD8) were re-detected after the booster, suggesting that broad memory maintenance occurred. Computational filtering was needed because FACS-sorted repertoires could contain abundant contaminating clonotypes from the bulk population. The secondary T-cell response was weaker than the primary response but faster, peaking on day 5 instead of day 15. A small share of clonotypes occurred in both CD4 and CD8 compartments, likely arising from convergent recombination.

TCR cDNA was synthesized by 5'RACE template switching, through which a universal primer site and unique molecular identifiers were introduced. Priming for cDNA synthesis came from both the TCR alpha and TCR beta constant segments. Library amplification used two PCR steps, and the second PCR step added sample barcodes and sequencing adapters. Sequencing of libraries was done on Illumina HiSeq 2500 (2x100 bp) or NovaSeq (2x150 bp). For the original study's pipeline: MIGEC handled demultiplexing of reads and collapsing into UMI consensus sequences, while MiXCR performed V(D)J alignment. Clonotypes responding to the vaccine were identified with edgeR on replicate PBMC samples, with the criteria of FDR below 0.01 and a log2 fold change above 5 up to day 15. Each bulk clonotype received a CD4 or CD8 identity based on whether the sequenced CD4 or CD8 repertoire contained that clonotype at higher abundance. TCRdb redid the processing of the public reads, applying fastp at Q25 and MiXCR, and retained in-frame beta chains. For every CDR3 protein sequence, its rows merge into one entry that carries the most common genes and DNA. None of the V and J calls come from the authors' own analysis; TCRdb made them. In all, the sample holds about 68,000 distinct CDR3 sequences, and under 8% of those were seen once. Clones ranked in the top ten supply around 37% of the sample.

Concerning this clonotype: The antigen this receptor binds is unknown. No base qualities exist here, and no much larger clone lies one base off it.

This sample's treatment or condition label indicates: live attenuated yellow fever vaccine strain. A standard Ficoll-Paque protocol was used to isolate PBMCs from peripheral blood. Dynabeads CD4 and CD8 positive selection kits were used to isolate CD4 and CD8 T-cell fractions. TriZol was used to extract RNA from bulk PBMCs, CD4 and CD8 fractions, and dextramer-positive and dextramer-negative fractions. The CDR3 runs 14 amino acids, cysteine and phenylalanine included. CDR3 DNA is the only sequence kept; it has 42 bases, read in frame from the first base. The junction shows trimming of 7 bases on V and 0 bases on J, plus 12 bases between the germline ends.

This TCR came from a man aged 18 to 35 who received the YFV17D yellow fever vaccine. The sample in question was CD8+ T cells sorted from PBMCs, obtained roughly 45 days after the first yellow fever vaccination. The chain uses TRBV12-3 or TRBV12-4 and TRBJ1-1, with TRBD1 perhaps the D gene, on 6 matching bases. The nucleotide sequence is given as TGTGCCAGCACCGGGGGGCCCGTGAACACTGAAGCTTTCTTT. This gives the protein CASTGGPVNTEAFF.